This T cell receptor (beta chain) was sequenced for a study of blood T cells in healthy people across ages. Study-wide findings and caveats: The diversity estimates, figures obtained from one million T cells, were considered underestimates.

Remarks on this clonotype: The target antigen is unknown.

For the second PCR, which ran for roughly 6 to 12 cycles, a sample-barcoded 5' primer and a J-beta primer mix were used. TCRdb re-derived calls from the 5' RACE reads in MiXCR, one entry per CDR3 protein. Of 540,000 or so distinct CDR3 sequences listed, around 24% are singletons. Looked up from germline, CDR1 is DFQATT and CDR2 is SNEGSKA (reference sequence). V shed 4 bases and J shed 3 bases, with 16 bases lying between them. The CDR3 loop spans 15 amino acids. Another study also made use of these data, one on T cells of mothers and their children. That paper notes: Sequencing returned over 10 million TCR beta CDR3 reads per mother and around 3 million per child.

Sequenced: blood. The clonotype was recovered from a boy younger than 18 in good health. The chain links TRBV20-1 to TRBJ1-5, with D uncertain. The CDR3 here is CSAKNWTGINQPQHF. The CDR3 DNA reads TGCAGTGCTAAAAACTGGACGGGAATCAATCAGCCCCAGCATTTT.